The sequence of this T cell receptor beta chain was determined in a study of regulatory T cells in long-lasting Graves disease. Arm-PCR of CDR3 regions and iRepertoire HTBI primers were the basis on which TCR beta libraries were built. TCRdb ran MiXCR on the multiplex PCR reads and lists one entry per CDR3 protein. This table holds approximately 310,000 distinct CDR3 sequences, 15% to 20% found once. This clonotype was seen at least ten times. This CDR3 contains 14 residues. Trimming stripped 2 bases from V and 3 bases from J, with 8 bases between. The germline V gene encodes CDR1 SGHNT and CDR2 YENEEA. The time point was: newly diagnosed GD, antithyroid drugs for less than 3 months. Extracted PBMC RNA gave rise to the TCR library.

The sample in question was peripheral blood mononuclear cells (PBMCs), obtained at new diagnosis, from a patient treated with antithyroid drugs. V usage is TRBV11-3 and J usage is TRBJ2-1; D remains unclear. The receptor was derived from a female donor with Graves disease. The CDR3 is CASSLQDGYNEQFF. The CDR3 bases are TGTGCCAGCAGCTTACAGGATGGCTACAATGAGCAGTTCTTC.